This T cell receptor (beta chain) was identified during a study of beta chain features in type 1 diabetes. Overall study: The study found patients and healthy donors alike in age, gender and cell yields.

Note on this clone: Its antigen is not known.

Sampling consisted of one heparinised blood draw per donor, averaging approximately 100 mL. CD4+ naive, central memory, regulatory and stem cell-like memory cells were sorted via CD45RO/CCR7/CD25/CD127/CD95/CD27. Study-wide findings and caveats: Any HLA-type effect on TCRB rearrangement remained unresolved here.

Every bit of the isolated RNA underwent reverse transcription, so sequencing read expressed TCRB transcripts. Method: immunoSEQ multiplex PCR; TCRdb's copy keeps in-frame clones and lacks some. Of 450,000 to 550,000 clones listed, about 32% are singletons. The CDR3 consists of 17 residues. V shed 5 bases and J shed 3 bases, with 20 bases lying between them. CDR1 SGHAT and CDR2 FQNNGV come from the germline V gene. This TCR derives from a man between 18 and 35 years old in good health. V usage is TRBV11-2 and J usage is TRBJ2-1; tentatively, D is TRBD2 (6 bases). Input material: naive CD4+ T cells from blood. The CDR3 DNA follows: TGTGCCAGCAGCGGCCGGGGAAGGACTAAAGACTACAATGAGCAGTTCTTC. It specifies CASSGRGRTKDYNEQFF.